The clone carrying this T cell receptor (beta chain) came up a few times. In germline, CDR1 is MNHEY, CDR2 SVGEGT. The CDR3 runs to 15 residues. The germline V and J ends were trimmed by 2 bases and 5 bases, with 10 bases remaining between them. Sequencing involved patients with CD8+CD57+ cell expansion previously shown by flow cytometry. The entry originates in a study of CD8+CD57+ T cells in acquired aplastic anemia. In the study overall: Sorted CD4+ and CD8+ cells gave a mean 3.2 ug DNA, range roughly 0.2 to 27.4 ug.

Genomic DNA templated the TCR beta VDJ and CDR3 profiling. Via MiXCR, TCRdb re-called the reads, giving one row per CDR3 protein. The sample contains roughly 250,000 distinct CDR3 sequences, around 45% of which appear only once. V and J are TRBV6-2 or TRBV6-3 and TRBJ1-6; D is unclear. This TCR derives from a human donor with aplastic anemia. The sequenced sample was sorted CD4+, CD8+, or CD8+CD57+ T cells (not recorded which) from PBMCs. The CDR3 is CASSYGPENNSPLHF. Written as DNA, the CDR3 is TGTGCCAGCAGTTACGGGCCGGAGAATAATTCACCCCTCCACTTT.